This passage covers 5 T cell receptor beta chains from one sample sequenced in a study of blood T cell repertoires in COVID-19. Libraries were prepared by immunoSEQ multiplex PCR; TCRdb keeps only in-frame clonotypes and omits some of them. Here the sample spans a few hundred thousand clones, approximately 86% being singletons. Material: PBMCs or T cells enriched from blood (not recorded which). These receptors all come from a woman aged 40-49 years with acute COVID-19.

This chain uses TRBV7-9 with TRBJ2-7; 9 nucleotides align to TRBD1. The CDR3 runs to 16 residues. Looked up from germline, CDR1 is SEHNR and CDR2 is FQNEAQ (reference sequence). V trimming: 7 bases; J trimming: 5 bases; junction bases outside the gene matches: 15. The chain's CDR3 is CASTVLGQGVGNEQYF. In DNA, the CDR3 is TGTGCCAGCACGGTATTGGGACAGGGTGTTGGGAACGAGCAGTACTTC.

The rearrangement links TRBV19 to TRBJ1-2; D gene ambiguous. V lost 3 bases and J 4 bases, leaving 15 bases between the germline ends. The CDR3 runs 15 residues. The V gene's germline CDR1 is LNHDA and CDR2 SQIVND (reference sequence). The CDR3: CASSMGHLQTYGYTF. The DNA of the CDR3 is TGTGCCAGTAGTATGGGCCATCTTCAGACCTATGGCTACACCTTC.

Written as DNA, the CDR3 is TGTGCCAGCAGCCAACTTAGCGGGTTTATCACAGATACGCAGTATTTT. It translates to CASSQLSGFITDTQYF. This chain uses TRBV3-1 (or the pseudogene TRBV3-2) with TRBJ2-3, with 7 bases fitting TRBD2. CDR3 length: 16 residues. The V gene's germline CDR1 is LGHDT and CDR2 YNNKEL (reference sequence). V shed 2 bases, J shed 2 bases, and the junction held 7 bases outside the gene matches.

The V and J genes are TRBV28 and TRBJ1-2; perhaps TRBD1 as D (5 bases). Germline lookup yields CDR1 MDHEN and CDR2 SYDVKM. There are 13 residues in the CDR3. Trimming stripped 3 bases from V and 2 bases from J, with 7 bases between. The CDR3 sequence: CASSFGGNYGYTF. The CDR3 DNA reads TGTGCCAGCAGTTTCGGGGGAAACTATGGCTACACCTTC.

The chain has TRBV6-5 and TRBJ2-7; 7 positions agree with TRBD1. Germline-derived CDR1 and CDR2 are MNHEY and SVGAGI. Trimming at V came to 6 bases and at J to 1 base, leaving 6 bases not matched to a gene. The CDR3 loop spans 14 amino acids. In DNA, the CDR3 is TGTGCCAGCAGACGTCCGGGACAGTCCTACGAGCAGTACTTC. The encoded protein is CASRRPGQSYEQYF.